One and the same sample provided the 25 T cell receptor beta chains below, sequenced in a study of identical twins (TCRdb year 2016). Libraries were prepared through 5' RACE. Sequencing instrument: Illumina HiSeq 2000. TCRdb reprocessing: public reads trimmed at Q25 with fastp, clones called with MiXCR, in-frame beta chains kept. Rows are combined by CDR3 protein, so each entry shows the most common genes and DNA. The sample data list under 900,000 distinct CDR3 sequences, and 10% to 15% of these were observed just once. 1.5% to 2% of the sample belongs to the ten largest clones. The data also belong to a second study, concerning yellow fever vaccine responses in identical twins.

The sequenced sample was PBMCs. The receptor source for this set is a woman aged 18-29 years in good health.

The chain recombines TRBV11-2 with TRBJ1-4, with D possibly being TRBD1 (6 bases). CDR1 and CDR2 from the germline V gene are SGHAT and FQNNGV. The CDR3 has 16 residues. The V gene lost 0 bases and the J gene lost 6 bases, with 14 bases spanning the gap. CDR3 DNA: TGTGCCAGCAGCTTAGAAGGGGGATATCTAGATGAAAAACTGTTTTTT. It codes for CASSLEGGYLDEKLFF.

This clonotype has a handful of counts. V usage is TRBV4-1 and J usage is TRBJ2-1; weak D call: TRBD2 (7 bases). Germline V gene data show CDR1 as MGHRA and CDR2 as YSYEKL. This CDR3 region has 13 residues. Trimming removed 3 bases from V and 15 bases from J, with 18 bases in between. The CDR3 sequence is CASSHGLGGFRFF. The CDR3 DNA is TGCGCCAGCAGCCATGGACTAGGGGGTTTTCGGTTCTTC.

In its sample, this clonotype was seen a few times. This chain joins TRBV6-6 and TRBJ2-7, with D hard to call. Trimming removed 5 bases from V and 1 base from J, with 6 bases in between. Germline-derived CDR1 and CDR2 are MNHNY and SVGAGI (reference sequence). There are 12 residues in the CDR3. The CDR3 region is CASSGHSYEQYF. As DNA, the CDR3 is TGTGCCAGCAGTGGGCATTCCTACGAGCAGTACTTC.

There are a few counts of this clonotype. The chain links TRBV3-1 to TRBJ2-3; 8 bases are shared with TRBD2. Trimming cost V 1 base and J 0 bases; bases outside gene matches: 15. This CDR3 contains 20 residues. Germline V gene lookup returns CDR1 LGHDT and CDR2 YNNKEL (reference sequence). The CDR3 sequence: CASSQVTSSGGEPSTDTQYF. The DNA for the CDR3 is TGTGCCAGCAGCCAAGTTACCTCCAGCGGGGGAGAACCTAGCACAGATACGCAGTATTTT.

The V call is TRBV20-1, the J call TRBJ2-3; 10 bases line up with TRBD2. Germline CDR1 is DFQATT and CDR2 is SNEGSKA (reference sequence). This CDR3 spans 14 amino acids. V lost 5 bases, J lost 1 base, and 3 bases stayed unmatched. CDR3 amino acids: CSAVAGGGTDTQYF. CDR3 DNA: TGCAGTGCTGTAGCGGGGGGAGGCACAGATACGCAGTATTTT.

The rearrangement links TRBV2 to TRBJ2-1; TRBD2 might be the D (6 bases). CDR1 and CDR2 from the germline V gene are SNHLY and FYNNEI. V was pared by 6 bases and J by 6 bases, with 12 bases between. The CDR3 is 13 amino acids. CDR3 sequence reads: CASRTRSGNEQFF. The CDR3, as DNA: TGTGCCAGCAGGACTAGAAGTGGCAATGAGCAGTTCTTC.

The J gene is TRBJ1-5, the V gene TRBV4-1, with TRBD1 as a possible D gene (6 bases). Germline loops: CDR1 MGHRA, CDR2 YSYEKL. V was cut by 1 base and J by 3 bases, with 7 bases left in between. The CDR3 is made up of 14 amino acids. CDR3 nucleotides: TGCGCCAGCAGCCAAGCAGGGGTCAATCAGCCCCAGCATTTT. It yields the protein CASSQAGVNQPQHF.

This rearrangement joins TRBV27 to TRBJ1-2, with 9 positions matching TRBD1. Germline lookup yields CDR1 MNHEY and CDR2 SMNVEV (reference sequence). The junction had 6 bases not matched to a gene; V was cut back by 5 bases and J by 5 bases. The CDR3 is 14 residues long. The CDR3: CASSDLGQGYGYTF. CDR3 in DNA: TGTGCCAGCAGTGACTTGGGACAGGGATATGGCTACACCTTC.

This sequence joins TRBV15 and TRBJ2-3; 7 nucleotides align to TRBD2. The CDR3 contains 16 residues. The J segment lost 1 base and the V segment lost 5 bases, leaving 9 bases of the junction unmatched. Germline V gives CDR1 LNHNV, CDR2 YYDKDF (reference sequence). Written as DNA, the CDR3 is TGTGCCACCAGCGGGGGGGACCCGAAGGGCACAGATACGCAGTATTTT. Its translation: CATSGGDPKGTDTQYF.

This clonotype was detected only a few times. The genes are TRBV10-1 and TRBJ2-2, with 13 bases fitting TRBD2. Germline assignment: CDR1 WNHNN and CDR2 SYGVQD (reference sequence). The CDR3 loop spans 15 amino acids. With 5 bases clipped from V and 4 bases from J, the junction kept 1 base outside the gene matches. The CDR3 spells CASSRTSGSTGELFF. CDR3 DNA sequence: TGCGCCAGCAGTCGGACTAGCGGGAGCACCGGGGAGCTGTTTTTT.

This rearrangement joins TRBV15 to TRBJ2-2, with D perhaps TRBD1 (6 bases). The length of the CDR3 is 13 residues. The V gene's germline CDR1 is LNHNV and CDR2 YYDKDF (reference sequence). The V end was cut by 2 bases, the J end by 6 bases, with 7 bases between. The CDR3 sequence: CATSRQGPGELFF. The CDR3 region has the DNA TGTGCCACCAGCAGACAGGGGCCCGGGGAGCTGTTTTTT.

V gene TRBV5-1 combines with J gene TRBJ2-7; 10 bases are shared with TRBD1. Losses at the gene ends were 3 bases for V and 4 bases for J; bases not matched to a gene: 10. This CDR3 contains 16 residues. The germline gives CDR1 SGHRS, CDR2 YFSETQ. The CDR3 bases are TGCGCCAGCAGCTGGGATAATTGGACAGGGGGGTACGAGCAGTACTTC. It yields the protein CASSWDNWTGGYEQYF.

The V gene is TRBV4-1, the J gene TRBJ2-4, with 8 bases fitting TRBD2. Germline assignment: CDR1 MGHRA and CDR2 YSYEKL. Losses at the gene ends were 0 bases for V and 2 bases for J; bases not matched to a gene: 9. CDR3 size: 18 residues. The CDR3 sequence: CASSQDVSGSDSKNIQYF. CDR3 sequence (DNA): TGCGCCAGCAGCCAAGATGTAAGCGGGAGCGATTCCAAAAACATTCAGTACTTC.

In its sample, this clonotype was seen a few times. V is TRBV28 and J is TRBJ2-3; 7 bases match TRBD2. The CDR3 is 16 amino acids. Germline trimming cut 4 bases from V and 0 bases from J; bases unmatched to any gene: 7. From germline, CDR1 is MDHEN and CDR2 SYDVKM. In nucleotides, the CDR3 is TGTGCCAGCAGTTCCCCATCTAGCGGAAGCACAGATACGCAGTATTTT. It specifies CASSSPSSGSTDTQYF.

The chain recombines TRBV5-1 with TRBJ2-7; TRBD2 might be the D (6 bases). CDR1 is SGHRS, CDR2 YFSETQ, per germline. V was trimmed by 3 bases and J by 4 bases, leaving 14 bases between them. CDR3 length: 14 amino acids. For the CDR3, the DNA is TGCGCCAGCAGCTCCCGCGGGGAGGTATACGAGCAGTACTTC. It yields the protein CASSSRGEVYEQYF.

The V gene is TRBV5-1, the J gene TRBJ2-1, with D uncertain. V was cut by 3 bases and J by 3 bases, with 10 bases left in between. This CDR3 region has 14 residues. CDR1 is SGHRS, CDR2 YFSETQ, per germline. CDR3 in amino acids: CASSSLAVYNEQFF. DNA for the CDR3: TGCGCCAGCAGCTCCTTAGCAGTCTACAATGAGCAGTTCTTC.

This clonotype occurred a few times. The V gene is TRBV5-5, the J gene TRBJ2-2, with D possibly being TRBD1 (5 bases). The CDR3 is made up of 16 amino acids. Germline loops: CDR1 SGHKS, CDR2 YYEKEE (reference sequence). V was clipped by 5 bases and J by 3 bases, with 17 bases between them. CDR3 coding DNA: TGTGCCAGCAGACCGGTTGCAGGGCAGTACACCGGGGAGCTGTTTTTT. Amino acids: CASRPVAGQYTGELFF.

The chain carries TRBV5-1 and TRBJ1-2, with D uncertain. Between the trimmed V and J ends, which lost 5 bases and 3 bases, there was a span of 8 bases. The V gene's germline CDR1 is SGHRS and CDR2 YFSETQ. The CDR3 totals 12 residues. The CDR3 is CASRHKDYGYTF. CDR3 in DNA: TGCGCCAGCAGACACAAAGACTATGGCTACACCTTC.

The genes are TRBV6-2 or TRBV6-3 and TRBJ2-7; D might be TRBD2 (5 bases). Germline values: CDR1 MNHEY, CDR2 SVGEGT. Trimming took 4 bases from V and 6 from J, leaving 16 bases between them. The CDR3 runs 14 residues. Here the CDR3 DNA reads TGTGCCAGCAGTTTGGGGAGCGGTGCGCGCGAGCAGTACTTC. The encoded protein is CASSLGSGAREQYF.

The V call is TRBV13, the J call TRBJ2-4, with 10 bases that match TRBD2. Trimming removed 5 bases from V and 2 bases from J; junction bases left unmatched: 9. Germline assignment: CDR1 PRHDT and CDR2 FYEKMQ (reference sequence). The CDR3 extends over 17 amino acids. The CDR3 DNA reads TGTGCCAGCAGCCCTAGGGCTAGCGGGAGTTCCAAAAACATTCAGTACTTC. Translated: CASSPRASGSSKNIQYF.

This clonotype was seen many times. The CDR3 DNA follows: TGCGCCAGCAGTCTTTCATCCAGCCGGGACCGGGCCATTCAGTACTTC. Translating it yields CASSLSSSRDRAIQYF. The genes are TRBV5-1 and TRBJ2-4; the D gene could be TRBD1 or TRBD2 (5 bases each). The V end was cut by 5 bases, the J end by 9 bases, with 24 bases between. Germline lookup yields CDR1 SGHRS and CDR2 YFSETQ. The CDR3 has 16 amino acids.

The chain carries TRBV12-5 and TRBJ2-3; possible D gene TRBD2, 5 bases. This CDR3 is built from 14 residues. Per germline, CDR1 LGHNT and CDR2 FRNRAP. Trimming took 7 bases from V and 3 from J, leaving 14 bases between them. The CDR3 protein is CASARVLATDTQYF. In DNA, the CDR3 is TGTGCTAGTGCAAGGGTTCTAGCAACAGATACGCAGTATTTT.

This clonotype was observed a few times. The rearrangement joins TRBV28 to TRBJ1-1; D call uncertain. Trimming shortened V by 10 bases and J by 3 bases, and 6 bases separated the two germline ends. Per germline, CDR1 MDHEN and CDR2 SYDVKM. The CDR3 is 10 amino acids. The CDR3 loop reads CATHYTEAFF. CDR3 nucleotides: TGTGCCACCCATTACACTGAAGCTTTCTTT.

This clonotype was picked up a small number of times. The J gene is TRBJ2-6, the V gene TRBV12-3 or TRBV12-4; a weak D match, TRBD1 (6 bases). The CDR3 consists of 16 residues. The V end lost 1 base, the J end lost 0 bases, and 7 bases lay between the germline ends. DNA of the CDR3: TGTGCCAGCAGTTTAGAAGGGGGCTCTGGGGCCAACGTCCTGACTTTC. This encodes CASSLEGGSGANVLTF.

This clonotype was seen a few times. The rearrangement links TRBV2 to TRBJ2-1; a weak D match, TRBD2 (5 bases). The CDR3 runs to 14 residues. Germline CDR1 reads SNHLY; CDR2 reads FYNNEI. V was cut by 6 bases and J by 0 bases, with 9 bases left in between. CDR3 nucleotide sequence: TGTGCCAGCAGGTTCCGGGACTCCTACAATGAGCAGTTCTTC. This codes for CASRFRDSYNEQFF.